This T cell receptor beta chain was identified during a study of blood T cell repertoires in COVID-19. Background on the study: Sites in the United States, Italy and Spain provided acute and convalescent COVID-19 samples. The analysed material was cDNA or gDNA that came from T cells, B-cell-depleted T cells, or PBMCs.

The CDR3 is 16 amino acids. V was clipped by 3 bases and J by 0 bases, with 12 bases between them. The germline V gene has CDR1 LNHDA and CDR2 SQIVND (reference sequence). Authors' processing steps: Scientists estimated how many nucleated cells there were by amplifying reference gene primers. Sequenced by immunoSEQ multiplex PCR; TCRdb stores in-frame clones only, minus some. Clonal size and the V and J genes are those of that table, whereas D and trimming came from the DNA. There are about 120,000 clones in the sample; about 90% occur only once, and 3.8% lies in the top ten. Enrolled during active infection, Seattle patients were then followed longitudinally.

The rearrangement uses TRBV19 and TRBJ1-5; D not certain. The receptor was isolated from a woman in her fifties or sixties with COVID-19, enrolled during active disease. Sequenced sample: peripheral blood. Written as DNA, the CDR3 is TGTGCCAGTAGTATGTCCAGAGGGAATAGCAATCAGCCCCAGCATTTT. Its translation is CASSMSRGNSNQPQHF.